Ten or more counts support the clone carrying this T cell receptor beta chain. Its antigen is as yet unknown. Germline lookup yields CDR1 PRHDT and CDR2 FYEKMQ (reference sequence). This CDR3 is built from 12 residues. V lost 5 bases and J lost 12; bases outside the gene matches: 3. This entry belongs to a study of radiation and T cells in renal cell carcinoma. At the level of the study: Nephrectomy followed 15 Gy stereotactic body radiation by 4 weeks. Study outcomes and limitations: From baseline, blood top tumor clonotypes peaked at 2 weeks post-radiation.

Time point denoted: baseline pretreatment blood. The treatment was: 15 Gy SBRT to primary tumor, nephrectomy 4 weeks later. Serial blood draws occurred at baseline and 2 and 4 weeks post-SBRT. This renal cell carcinoma was of the clear cell type. The table came from immunoSEQ multiplex PCR; TCRdb's copy has only in-frame clones and leaves some out. Counted here are 70,000 to 95,000 clones, approximately 80% occurring once; the ten biggest clones make up almost 6.5%. The sequence was collected from a man aged 55 to 69 with renal cell carcinoma. Sequencing was performed on blood, taken from a patient whose treatment included radiotherapy and nephrectomy. This sequence joins TRBV13 and TRBJ2-1, with TRBD2 matching 11 bases. The CDR3 sequence: CASSLGLAGQFF. CDR3 sequence (DNA): TGTGCCAGCAGCCTCGGACTAGCGGGGCAGTTCTTC.